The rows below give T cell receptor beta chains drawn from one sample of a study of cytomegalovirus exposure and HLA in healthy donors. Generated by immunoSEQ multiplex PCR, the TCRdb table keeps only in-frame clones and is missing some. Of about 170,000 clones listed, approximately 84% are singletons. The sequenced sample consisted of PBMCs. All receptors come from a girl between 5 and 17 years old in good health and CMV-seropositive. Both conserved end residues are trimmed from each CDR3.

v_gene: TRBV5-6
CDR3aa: ATRGTGGYEQY

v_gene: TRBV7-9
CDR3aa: ASSLMGQQETQY

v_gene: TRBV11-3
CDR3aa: ASSPTGGPYEQY

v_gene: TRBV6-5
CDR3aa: ASSRDRFYEQY

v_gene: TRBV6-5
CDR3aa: ASSYSLNEKLF

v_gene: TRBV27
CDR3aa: ASSVSGDIHEQY

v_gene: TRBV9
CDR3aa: ASSDPLQGDGYT

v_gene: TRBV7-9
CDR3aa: ASSLALAEAF

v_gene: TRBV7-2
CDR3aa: ASSRRLEMNTEAF

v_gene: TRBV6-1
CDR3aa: TSSVLGDSGNTIY

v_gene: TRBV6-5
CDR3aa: ASSRAQNTEAF